This entry lists 10 T cell receptor beta chains sequenced from one sample in a study of human T cells and chemical hapten exposure. Time point reported: pre-sensitization, week 0. Treatment of the sample: therapeutic diphenylcyclopropenone sensitization with weekly scalp DPC. TCRdb processed the RACE reads anew with MiXCR; each CDR3 protein has one entry. The data contain about 59,000 distinct CDR3 sequences, approximately 11% of them seen just once; the ten biggest clones take up about 4%. The sequences come from whole blood, collected in connection with sensitization to the hapten diphenylcyclopropenone (DPC). The receptors were gathered from a woman aged 40 to 49 with alopecia areata. Some clones in this sample may be carry-over from other donors' samples.

This clonotype was recorded many times. The rearrangement links TRBV2 to TRBJ1-5, with D tentatively TRBD1 (5 bases). The CDR3 runs 15 residues. Germline loops: CDR1 SNHLY, CDR2 FYNNEI. The germline V and J ends were trimmed by 3 bases and 2 bases, with 11 bases remaining between them. The CDR3: CASSDSGRGNQPQHF. CDR3 DNA: TGTGCCAGCAGTGATTCCGGCAGGGGCAATCAGCCCCAGCATTTT.

This clonotype was seen repeatedly, ten times or more. The genes are TRBV7-2 and TRBJ1-5, with 7 nucleotides matching TRBD1. V lost 5 bases to trimming and J lost 8 bases; unmatched junction nucleotides: 6. The CDR3 is made up of 13 amino acids. From germline, CDR1 is SGHTA and CDR2 FQGNSA. Here the CDR3 DNA reads TGTGCCAGCAGCGACAGGGTGGCGAAGCCCCAGCATTTT. It encodes CASSDRVAKPQHF.

The chain has TRBV7-2 and TRBJ2-5; 10 bases line up with TRBD2. The germline CDR1 and CDR2 sequences are SGHTA and FQGNSA. After removal of 1 base from V and 2 bases from J, the junction contained 4 bases not matched to a gene. The CDR3 is 16 amino acids. CDR3 coding DNA: TGTGCCAGCAGCTTAGGAGCTAGCGGGGGTCAAGAGACCCAGTACTTC. This codes for CASSLGASGGQETQYF. The variable domain in full, with the rest retrieved from reference TRBV7-2 and TRBJ2-5, is GAGVSQSPSNKVTEKGKDVELRCDPISGHTALYWYRQSLGQGLEFLIYFQGNSAPDKSGLPSDRFSAERTGGSVSTLTIQRTQQEDSAVYLCASSLGASGGQETQYFGPGTRLLVL.

In its sample, this clonotype was seen many times. The chain recombines TRBV7-2 with TRBJ1-1; 7 bases align to TRBD1. Per the germline V gene, CDR1 is SGHTA and CDR2 is FQGNSA. V was clipped by 1 base and J by 4 bases; unmatched bases: 3. The CDR3 contains 14 residues. In nucleotides, the CDR3 is TGTGCCAGCAGCTTAGAGGGGGCGAGCACTGAAGCTTTCTTT. Its protein product is CASSLEGASTEAFF.

This clonotype occurred many times. The chain couples TRBV30 to TRBJ1-2; no clear D gene. This CDR3 has 11 residues. V was pared by 2 bases and J by 9 bases, with 10 bases between. Germline CDR1 reads GTSNPN; CDR2 reads SVGIG (reference sequence). CDR3 bases: TGTGCCTGGAGTTATATGGTGAGCTACACCTTC. Protein product: CAWSYMVSYTF.

This clonotype was seen at least ten times. This sequence joins TRBV19 and TRBJ2-7, with D perhaps TRBD1 (6 bases). Germline CDR1 reads LNHDA; CDR2 reads SQIVND (reference sequence). The CDR3 totals 13 residues. Trimming cost V 5 bases and J 7 bases, with 15 bases left between them. The CDR3 loop is CASSDLRTGEQYF. In nucleotides, the CDR3 is TGTGCCAGTAGTGACCTACGAACAGGGGAGCAGTACTTC.

This clonotype showed up many times. The CDR3 region has the DNA TGTGCCAGCAGTTTGGGTGGGTGGGGGAGCGGACAAGACTCTGGGGCCAACGTCCTGACTTTC. Translation: CASSLGGWGSGQDSGANVLTF. The chain combines TRBV28 with TRBJ2-6; the D gene could be TRBD1 or TRBD2 (5 bases each). Looked up from germline, CDR1 is MDHEN and CDR2 is SYDVKM. This CDR3 spans 21 amino acids. The V end was cut by 3 bases, the J end by 0 bases, with 24 bases between.

As DNA, the CDR3 is TGCAGCGTTGAGGACACCACCGGGAATGAGCAGTTCTTC. Encoded protein: CSVEDTTGNEQFF. The chain combines TRBV29-1 with TRBJ2-1; D perhaps matches TRBD1 (5 bases). V shed 3 bases and J shed 7 bases, with 13 bases lying between them. Germline CDR1 SQVTM, CDR2 ANQGSEA. This CDR3 has 13 amino acids.

This sequence joins TRBV6-5 and TRBJ2-7; D gene unclear. CDR1 and CDR2 from the germline V gene are MNHEY and SVGAGI. The V and J ends lost 2 bases and 4 bases respectively, with 18 bases between them. The CDR3 totals 16 residues. The CDR3 DNA is TGTGCCAGCAGTTACGGTGGGTGGCCAAATCATTACGAGCAGTACTTC. Its protein is CASSYGGWPNHYEQYF.

A few counts support this clonotype. This chain connects TRBV4-2 to TRBJ1-1; possibly TRBD1 for D (6 bases). The CDR3 runs 16 residues. The V end lost 1 base, the J end lost 3 bases, and 15 bases lay between the germline ends. Germline values: CDR1 LGHNA, CDR2 YNFKEQ. The CDR3 sequence is CASSQGGGAPDTEAFF. For the CDR3, the DNA is TGTGCCAGCAGCCAAGGGGGGGGCGCCCCGGACACTGAAGCTTTCTTT.